The next 27 T cell receptor beta chains were all read from a single sample in a study of shared clonotypes between healthy human individuals. TCRdb's copy holds only in-frame clones and misses some; the assay was immunoSEQ multiplex PCR. The sample shows fewer than 600,000 clones, about four fifths of them seen only once. The sequenced material came from PBMCs. These receptors were obtained from a woman in her thirties or forties in good health. Some clones in this sample may be carry-over from other donors' samples.

This clone has a handful of counts. This chain joins TRBV5-1 and TRBJ2-1; tentatively, D is TRBD2 (6 bases). V was clipped by 3 bases and J by 8 bases, with 15 bases between them. The CDR3 has 14 residues. The germline gives CDR1 SGHRS, CDR2 YFSETQ. The CDR3 is CASSSGPGGDEQFF. CDR3 DNA sequence: TGCGCCAGCAGCTCGGGACCCGGAGGGGATGAGCAGTTCTTC. Together with reference TRBV5-1 and TRBJ2-1, the CDR3 gives the full variable domain: KAGVTQTPRYLIKTRGQQVTLSCSPISGHRSVSWYQQTPGQGLQFLFEYFSETQRNKGNFPGRFSGRQFSNSRSEMNVSTLELGDSALYLCASSSGPGGDEQFFGPGTRLTVL.

V usage is TRBV2 and J usage is TRBJ1-2; D uncertain. V gave up 3 bases and J gave up 4 bases, with 12 bases separating them. The CDR3 is 14 amino acids. Germline V gene lookup returns CDR1 SNHLY and CDR2 FYNNEI. The CDR3 loop is CASSETAFLYGYTF. CDR3 sequence (DNA): TGTGCCAGCAGTGAGACCGCGTTCCTCTATGGCTACACCTTC. Filled out from reference TRBV2 and TRBJ1-2, the complete variable domain reads EPEVTQTPSHQVTQMGQEVILRCVPISNHLYFYWYRQILGQKVEFLVSFYNNEISEKSEIFDDQFSVERPDGSNFTLKIRSTKLEDSAMYFCASSETAFLYGYTFGSGTRLTVV.

This sequence joins TRBV27 and TRBJ2-3, with TRBD2 identical over 11 bases. This CDR3 has 15 amino acids. In germline, CDR1 is MNHEY, CDR2 SMNVEV (reference sequence). V lost 3 bases, J lost 3 bases, and 2 bases stayed unmatched. CDR3 coding DNA: TGTGCCAGCAGTTTCCTAGCGGGAGGTACAGATACGCAGTATTTT. This translates into CASSFLAGGTDTQYF.

V usage is TRBV30 and J usage is TRBJ1-1; a possible D gene is TRBD1 (5 bases). This CDR3 region has 14 residues. CDR1 GTSNPN and CDR2 SVGIG come from the germline V gene (reference sequence). Trimming cost V 5 bases and J 3 bases, with 16 bases left between them. Written as DNA, the CDR3 is TGTGCCTGGGGAACAGGACCCCTCGACACTGAAGCTTTCTTT. Its translation: CAWGTGPLDTEAFF.

The rearrangement uses TRBV10-3 and TRBJ2-5; the match to TRBD1 covers 9 bases. TRBJ2-7 explains the end of the DNA better; the J call may be wrong. Germline CDR1 is ENHRY and CDR2 is SYGVKD. The CDR3 loop spans 13 amino acids. As DNA, the CDR3 is TGTGCCATCAGACTGACAGGGGGACACGAGCAGTACTTC. Protein product: CAIRLTGGHEQYF.

The chain employs TRBV11-2 and TRBJ1-2; no reliable D call. This CDR3 has 14 residues. The V gene's germline CDR1 is SGHAT and CDR2 FQNNGV. V was trimmed by 5 bases and J by 4 bases, leaving 14 bases between them. DNA of the CDR3: TGTGCCAGCAGCCCGTACGCATTGGGCTATGGCTACACCTTC. Amino acids: CASSPYALGYGYTF.

V gene TRBV19 combines with J gene TRBJ1-2; D gene uncertain. From germline, CDR1 is LNHDA and CDR2 SQIVND (reference sequence). Trimming took 5 bases from V and 8 from J, leaving 18 bases between them. CDR3 length: 14 residues. The CDR3: CASSPEIGVRGYTF. CDR3 bases: TGTGCCAGTAGTCCCGAAATCGGGGTGCGAGGCTACACCTTC.

The chain employs TRBV27 and TRBJ2-5; TRBD2 aligns across 9 bases. In germline, CDR1 is MNHEY, CDR2 SMNVEV (reference sequence). CDR3 length: 16 amino acids. V dropped 6 bases and J dropped 5; count of bases not matched to a gene: 13. The CDR3 is CASRLAGFSGVETQYF. The DNA for the CDR3 is TGTGCCAGCAGACTAGCGGGTTTCAGCGGGGTCGAGACCCAGTACTTC.

With respect to this clone: Sequence at one end of the junction differs from germline and may be a read error. The CDR3 DNA reads TGTGCTAGCAGCTTACAAGGGGGCCAAGAGACCCAGTACTTC. This codes for CASSLQGGQETQYF. The chain joins TRBV7-7 to TRBJ2-5; D may be TRBD1 (6 bases). This CDR3 spans 14 amino acids. Germline V gene sequence: CDR1 SSHAT, CDR2 FNYEAQ (reference sequence).

The gene calls are TRBV6-5 and TRBJ2-7; 10 bases map to TRBD1. Per the germline V gene, CDR1 is MNHEY and CDR2 is SVGAGI. V shed 5 bases, J shed 6 bases, and the junction held 4 bases outside the gene matches. CDR3 length: 13 residues. The CDR3 region has the DNA TGTGCCAGCAGTGCCGGACAGGGGGGCGAGCAGTACTTC. It yields the protein CASSAGQGGEQYF.

The gene calls are TRBV19 and TRBJ2-5, with 7 bases aligning to TRBD1. The V segment lost 7 bases and the J segment 0 bases; nucleotides outside the gene matches: 2. The CDR3 consists of 13 residues. Germline V lookup: CDR1 LNHDA, CDR2 SQIVND (reference sequence). The CDR3 coding sequence is TGTGCCAGTACGGACAGGAACCAAGAGACCCAGTACTTC. Translated, it gives CASTDRNQETQYF. The complete variable domain, with remaining parts taken from reference TRBV19 and TRBJ2-5, reads DGGITQSPKYLFRKEGQNVTLSCEQNLNHDAMYWYRQDPGQGLRLIYYSQIVNDFQKGDIAEGYSVSREKKESFPLTVTSAQKNPTAFYLCASTDRNQETQYFGPGTRLLVL.

This rearrangement joins TRBV6-1 to TRBJ2-5, with unresolved D. V was trimmed by 1 base and J by 0 bases, leaving 3 bases between them. The V gene's germline CDR1 is MNHNS and CDR2 SASEGT. This CDR3 is 13 amino acids long. The CDR3 sequence is CASSEEYQETQYF. CDR3 DNA: TGTGCCAGCAGTGAAGAGTACCAAGAGACCCAGTACTTC.

As to this clone: At the DNA level, this CDR3 is encoded by other sequences in the same sample as well. V and J are TRBV7-3 and TRBJ2-1; D not resolved. Looked up from germline, CDR1 is SGHTA and CDR2 is FQGTGA. V was clipped by 1 base and J by 5 bases, with 9 bases between them. The CDR3 loop spans 14 amino acids. CDR3 nucleotide sequence: TGTGCCAGCAGCTTAAGCGGAACAAACAATGAGCAGTTCTTC. This translates into CASSLSGTNNEQFF.

This clone was seen just once. It may be a read error: a sequence one base away is much more abundant. It is unclear where the CDR3 begins or ends on the DNA, so no DNA is shown, and the CDR3 is as TCRdb lists it. V usage is TRBV6-5 and J usage is TRBJ2-7; no DNA check was done on the table's D call, TRBD2. The CDR3 sequence runs 15 residues, both termini included. CDR1 is MNHEY, CDR2 SVGAGI, per germline. CDR3 region: CASAQVAGGSYEQCF.

V and J are TRBV29-1 and TRBJ2-5; 8 nucleotides line up with TRBD1. V was clipped by 7 bases and J by 4 bases; unmatched bases: 11. The CDR3 contains 14 residues. The germline gives CDR1 SQVTM, CDR2 ANQGSEA. DNA of the CDR3: TGCAGCGCTGACAGGGGTTCGGAGAGAGAGACCCAGTACTTC. It translates to CSADRGSERETQYF. The entire variable domain, with the rest obtained from reference TRBV29-1 and TRBJ2-5, is as follows: SAVISQKPSRDICQRGTSLTIQCQVDSQVTMMFWYRQQPGQSLTLIATANQGSEATYESGFVIDKFPISRPNLTFSTLTVSNMSPEDSSIYLCSADRGSERETQYFGPGTRLLVL.

The chain couples TRBV7-2 to TRBJ1-1, with D unresolved. Between the trimmed V and J ends, which lost 7 bases and 0 bases, there was a span of 12 bases. The V gene's germline CDR1 is SGHTA and CDR2 FQGNSA. The CDR3 extends over 14 amino acids. DNA of the CDR3: TGTGCCAGCACCCCTACATGGATGAACACTGAAGCTTTCTTT. It encodes CASTPTWMNTEAFF.

This rearrangement joins TRBV6-5 to TRBJ1-4, with TRBD1 matching over 7 bases. The germline V gene encodes CDR1 MNHEY and CDR2 SVGAGI. V lost 4 bases to trimming and J lost 4 bases; unmatched junction nucleotides: 3. CDR3 length: 14 amino acids. Here the CDR3 reads CASSFRDSNEKLFF. CDR3 sequence (DNA): TGTGCCAGCAGTTTCAGGGACAGTAATGAAAAACTGTTTTTT.

V gene TRBV5-1 combines with J gene TRBJ1-5, with 8 bases matching TRBD1. CDR3 length: 15 residues. Trimming at V came to 0 bases and at J to 8 bases, leaving 7 bases not matched to a gene. Germline values: CDR1 SGHRS, CDR2 YFSETQ. The CDR3 loop is CASSLGAGGQEPQHF. The CDR3 DNA sequence: TGCGCCAGCAGCTTGGGGGCAGGGGGCCAGGAGCCCCAGCATTTT.

This clone was counted a few times. The rearrangement uses TRBV30 and TRBJ1-6; D not certain. Germline CDR1 and CDR2: GTSNPN and SVGIG (reference sequence). The CDR3 runs to 16 residues. V dropped 3 bases and J dropped 0 bases, with 12 bases sitting between them. CDR3 amino acids: CAWRRLMSSYNSPLHF. CDR3 nucleotide sequence: TGTGCCTGGAGACGACTCATGAGCTCCTATAATTCACCCCTCCACTTT.

CDR3 region: CASKWRGADTQYF. In nucleotides, the CDR3 is TGTGCCAGCAAGTGGAGAGGCGCAGATACGCAGTATTTT. The rearrangement uses TRBV6-6 and TRBJ2-3; no clear D. The CDR3 extends over 13 amino acids. V gave up 7 bases and J gave up 4 bases, with 12 bases separating them. Germline V gives CDR1 MNHNY, CDR2 SVGAGI (reference sequence).

This rearrangement joins TRBV2 to TRBJ2-1; 9 bases match TRBD1. V was clipped by 6 bases and J by 0 bases; unmatched bases: 9. The CDR3 is made up of 17 amino acids. Looked up from germline, CDR1 is SNHLY and CDR2 is FYNNEI. CDR3 amino acids: CASSGYRGHGSYNEQFF. In DNA form, the CDR3 reads TGTGCCAGCAGCGGATACAGGGGGCATGGCTCCTACAATGAGCAGTTCTTC.

The chain uses TRBV5-4 and TRBJ1-6; no clear D gene. The CDR3 totals 15 residues. Germline assignment: CDR1 SGHNT and CDR2 YYREEE (reference sequence). Trimming left V 0 bases short and J 7 bases short, with 11 bases between. CDR3 sequence: CASSLDRTVNSPLHF. The CDR3 DNA sequence: TGTGCCAGCAGCTTGGATCGGACGGTGAATTCACCCCTCCACTTT.

This clone was counted between two and nine times. V gene TRBV20-1 combines with J gene TRBJ1-1; no clear D. This CDR3 contains 10 residues. The germline V gene has CDR1 DFQATT and CDR2 SNEGSKA (reference sequence). V shed 6 bases and J shed 5 bases, with 7 bases lying between them. CDR3 region: CSAVGTEAFF. CDR3 nucleotides: TGCAGTGCCGTGGGGACTGAAGCTTTCTTT.

This clone was observed once. CDR3: CASSPLEVNTEAFF. The CDR3 DNA reads as TGTGCCAGCTCACCCTTGGAGGTGAACACTGAAGCTTTCTTT. The rearrangement uses TRBV18 and TRBJ1-1; no reliable D call. The CDR3 is 14 amino acids. The germline V gene has CDR1 KGHSH and CDR2 LQKENI. Between the trimmed V and J ends, which lost 3 bases and 0 bases, there was a span of 8 bases.

The genes are TRBV7-3 and TRBJ2-1; unclear D gene. Germline V gene sequence: CDR1 SGHTA, CDR2 FQGTGA. The CDR3 loop spans 15 amino acids. The germline V and J ends were trimmed by 2 bases and 4 bases, with 12 bases remaining between them. CDR3 bases: TGTGCCAGCAGCTTAGATGCTCGGCTTTACAATGAGCAGTTCTTC. Translating gives CASSLDARLYNEQFF.

The chain has TRBV19 and TRBJ2-3; 10 nucleotides line up with TRBD2. Germline V gene lookup returns CDR1 LNHDA and CDR2 SQIVND (reference sequence). The CDR3 has 14 residues. V gave up 6 bases and J gave up 3 bases; unmatched junction bases: 3. The CDR3 is CASSLAGATDTQYF. CDR3 in DNA: TGTGCCAGTAGCCTAGCGGGAGCTACAGATACGCAGTATTTT.

V and J are TRBV19 and TRBJ1-5; D is perhaps TRBD1 (5 bases). The CDR3 has 14 residues. The V gene lost 5 bases and the J gene lost 7 bases, with 15 bases spanning the gap. Germline values: CDR1 LNHDA, CDR2 SQIVND (reference sequence). CDR3 residues: CASSVDSGTQPQHF. DNA of the CDR3: TGTGCCAGTAGTGTCGACAGTGGAACGCAGCCCCAGCATTTT.